This TCR beta chain was recovered during a study of T cells in Graves' hyperthyroidism and ophthalmopathy. Whole-study findings and limits: A median about 7 months before onset, the model predicted ophthalmopathy.

Amplification of TCR beta CDR3 regions was performed using RNA transcripts as template. Using the HTBI primer set, a first-round RT-PCR was run on the TCR CDR3. TCRdb ran MiXCR on the multiplex PCR reads and lists one entry per CDR3 protein. The sample holds fewer than 750,000 distinct CDR3 sequences; 40% to 55% are singletons and the top ten take 7.5% to 8.5%. V lost 0 bases and J lost 7, with 9 bases in between. Germline CDR1 reads LNHNV; CDR2 reads YYDKDF (reference sequence). There are 13 residues in the CDR3. This clonotype counts as large. Its specificity is unknown. Researchers defined stable Graves' hyperthyroidism as no ophthalmopathy progression within 18 months.

This sequence joins TRBV15 and TRBJ1-2, with D possibly TRBD1 on 5 matching bases. The clonotype was recovered from a woman in her late teens or twenties with Graves' hyperthyroidism. What was sequenced was peripheral blood or thyroid tissue (not recorded which). CDR3 in amino acids: CATSREVGAGYTF. In DNA, the CDR3 is TGTGCCACCAGCAGAGAAGTAGGGGCTGGCTACACCTTC.